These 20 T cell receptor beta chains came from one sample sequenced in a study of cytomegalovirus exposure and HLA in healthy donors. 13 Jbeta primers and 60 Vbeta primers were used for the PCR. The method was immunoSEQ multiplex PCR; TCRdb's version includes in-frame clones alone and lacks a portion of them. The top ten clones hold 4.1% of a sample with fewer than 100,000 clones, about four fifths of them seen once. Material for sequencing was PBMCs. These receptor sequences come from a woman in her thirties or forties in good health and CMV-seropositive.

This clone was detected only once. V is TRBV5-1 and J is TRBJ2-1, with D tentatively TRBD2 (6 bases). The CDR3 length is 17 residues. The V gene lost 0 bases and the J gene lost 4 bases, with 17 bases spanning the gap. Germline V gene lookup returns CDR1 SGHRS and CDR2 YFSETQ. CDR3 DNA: TGCGCCAGCAGCTTGGCCCCAGGATCGGGAGCATACAATGAGCAGTTCTTC. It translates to CASSLAPGSGAYNEQFF.

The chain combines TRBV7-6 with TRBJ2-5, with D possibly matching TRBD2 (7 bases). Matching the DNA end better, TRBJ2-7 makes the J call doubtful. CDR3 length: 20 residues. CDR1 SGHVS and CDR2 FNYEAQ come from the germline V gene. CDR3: CASSLLPWAGEGGSSYEQYF. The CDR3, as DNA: TGTGCCAGCAGCTTACTTCCGTGGGCGGGAGAGGGGGGAAGCTCCTACGAGCAGTACTTC.

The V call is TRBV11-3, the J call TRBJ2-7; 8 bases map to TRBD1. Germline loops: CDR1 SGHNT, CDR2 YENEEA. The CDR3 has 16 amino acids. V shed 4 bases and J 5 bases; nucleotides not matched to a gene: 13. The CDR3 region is CASSSGVDRVTDEQYF. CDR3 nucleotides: TGTGCCAGCAGCTCAGGAGTGGACAGGGTTACAGACGAGCAGTACTTC.

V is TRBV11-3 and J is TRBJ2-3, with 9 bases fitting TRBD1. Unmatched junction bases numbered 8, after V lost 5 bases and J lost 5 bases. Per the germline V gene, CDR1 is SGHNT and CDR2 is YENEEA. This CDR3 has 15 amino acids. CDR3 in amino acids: CASSPGTGNRDTQYF. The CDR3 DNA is TGTGCCAGCAGCCCGGGGACAGGGAATAGAGATACGCAGTATTTT.

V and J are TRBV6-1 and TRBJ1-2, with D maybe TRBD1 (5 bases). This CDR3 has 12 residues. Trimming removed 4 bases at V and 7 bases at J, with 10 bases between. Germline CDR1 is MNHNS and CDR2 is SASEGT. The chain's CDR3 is CASSAGGFGYTF. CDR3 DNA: TGTGCCAGCAGTGCGGGGGGGTTTGGCTACACCTTC.

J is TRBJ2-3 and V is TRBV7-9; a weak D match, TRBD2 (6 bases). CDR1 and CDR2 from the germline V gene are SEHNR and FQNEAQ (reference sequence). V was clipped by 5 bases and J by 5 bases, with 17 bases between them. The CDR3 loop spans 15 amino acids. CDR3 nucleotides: TGTGCCAGCAGCCGCGGGACTTTTCAGGGAGATACGCAGTATTTT. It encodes CASSRGTFQGDTQYF.

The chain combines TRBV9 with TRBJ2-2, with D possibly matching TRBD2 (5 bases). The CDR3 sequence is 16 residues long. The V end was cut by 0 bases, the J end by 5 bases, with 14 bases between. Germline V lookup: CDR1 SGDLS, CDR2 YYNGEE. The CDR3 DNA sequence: TGTGCCAGCAGCGTAGATCGAGGGAGCGGAACCGGGGAGCTGTTTTTT. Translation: CASSVDRGSGTGELFF.

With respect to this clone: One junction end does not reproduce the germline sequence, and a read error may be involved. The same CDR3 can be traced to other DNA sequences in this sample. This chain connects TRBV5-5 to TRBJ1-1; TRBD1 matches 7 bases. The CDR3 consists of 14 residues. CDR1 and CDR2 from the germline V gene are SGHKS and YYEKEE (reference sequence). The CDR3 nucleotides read TGTGCCAGCCGGAAGGGGGCGGGGAACACTGAAGCCTTCTTT. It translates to CASRKGAGNTEAFF.

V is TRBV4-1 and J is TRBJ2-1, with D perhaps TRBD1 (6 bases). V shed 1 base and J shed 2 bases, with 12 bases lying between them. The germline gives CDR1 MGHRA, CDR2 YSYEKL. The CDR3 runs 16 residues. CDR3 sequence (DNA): TGCGCCAGCAGCCAAGTCCGGGACATAGCCTACAATGAGCAGTTCTTC. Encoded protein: CASSQVRDIAYNEQFF.

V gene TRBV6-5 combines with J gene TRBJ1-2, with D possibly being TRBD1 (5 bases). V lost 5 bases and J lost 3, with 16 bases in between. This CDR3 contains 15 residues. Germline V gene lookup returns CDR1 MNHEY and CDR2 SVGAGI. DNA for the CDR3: TGTGCCAGCAGTCGCGACAGCCAAAATCACTATGGCTACACCTTC. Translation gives CASSRDSQNHYGYTF.

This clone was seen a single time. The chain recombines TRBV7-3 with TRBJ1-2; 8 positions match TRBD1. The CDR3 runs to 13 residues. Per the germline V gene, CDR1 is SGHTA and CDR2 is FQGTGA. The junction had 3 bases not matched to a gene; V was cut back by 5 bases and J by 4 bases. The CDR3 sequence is CASSAGQAYGYTF. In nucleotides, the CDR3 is TGTGCCAGCAGCGCGGGACAGGCCTATGGCTACACCTTC.

For the CDR3, the DNA is TGTGCCAGCAGCCCAGGGACAGGTGGAAACACCATATATTTT. Amino acid sequence: CASSPGTGGNTIYF. The chain carries TRBV4-2 and TRBJ1-3; 8 positions match TRBD1. J was trimmed by 3 bases and V by 4 bases; bases with no gene match: 2. Germline values: CDR1 LGHNA, CDR2 YNFKEQ. The CDR3 length is 14 residues.

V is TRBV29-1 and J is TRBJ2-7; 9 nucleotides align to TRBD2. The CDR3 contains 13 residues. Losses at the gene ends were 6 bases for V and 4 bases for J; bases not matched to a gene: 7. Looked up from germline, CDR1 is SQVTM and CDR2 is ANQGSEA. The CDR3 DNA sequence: TGCAGCGTCAGAGCGGGAGGAAGGTACGAGCAGTACTTC. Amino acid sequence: CSVRAGGRYEQYF.

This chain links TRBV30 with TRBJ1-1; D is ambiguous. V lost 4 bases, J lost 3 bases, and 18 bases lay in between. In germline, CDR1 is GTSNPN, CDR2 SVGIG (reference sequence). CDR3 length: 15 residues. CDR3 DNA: TGTGCCTGGATCGGGATTGACCGCTCGGACACTGAAGCTTTCTTT. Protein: CAWIGIDRSDTEAFF.

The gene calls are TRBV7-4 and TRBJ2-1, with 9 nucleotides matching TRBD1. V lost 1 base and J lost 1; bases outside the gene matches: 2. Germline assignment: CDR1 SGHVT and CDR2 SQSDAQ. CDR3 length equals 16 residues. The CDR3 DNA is TGTGCCAGCAGCTTAGGGACAGGGGCGTCCTACAATGAGCAGTTCTTC. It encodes CASSLGTGASYNEQFF.

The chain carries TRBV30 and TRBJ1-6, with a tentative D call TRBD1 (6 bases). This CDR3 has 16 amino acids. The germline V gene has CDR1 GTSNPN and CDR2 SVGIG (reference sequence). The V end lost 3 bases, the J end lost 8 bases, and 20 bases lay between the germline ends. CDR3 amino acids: CAWRGAGQLQYSPLHF. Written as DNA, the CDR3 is TGTGCCTGGAGGGGGGCTGGCCAACTTCAGTATTCACCCCTCCACTTT.

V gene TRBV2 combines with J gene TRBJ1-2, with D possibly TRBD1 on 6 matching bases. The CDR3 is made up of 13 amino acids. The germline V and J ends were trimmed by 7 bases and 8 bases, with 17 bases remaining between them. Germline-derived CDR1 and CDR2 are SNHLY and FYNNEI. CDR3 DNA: TGTGCCAGCAACTCGCTGGGGGCCATAGGCTACACCTTC. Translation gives CASNSLGAIGYTF.

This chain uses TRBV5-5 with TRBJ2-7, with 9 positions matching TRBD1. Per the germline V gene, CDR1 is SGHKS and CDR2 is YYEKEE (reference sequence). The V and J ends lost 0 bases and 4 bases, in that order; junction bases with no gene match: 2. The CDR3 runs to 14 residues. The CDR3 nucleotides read TGTGCCAGCAGCTTGGACAGGGGGCAATACGAGCAGTACTTC. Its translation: CASSLDRGQYEQYF.

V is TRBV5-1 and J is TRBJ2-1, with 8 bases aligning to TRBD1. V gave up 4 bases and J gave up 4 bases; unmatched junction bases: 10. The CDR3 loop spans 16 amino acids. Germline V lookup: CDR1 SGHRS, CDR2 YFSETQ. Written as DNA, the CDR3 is TGCGCCAGCAGCCTAAGACAGGGGCAGAGGTACAATGAGCAGTTCTTC. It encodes CASSLRQGQRYNEQFF.

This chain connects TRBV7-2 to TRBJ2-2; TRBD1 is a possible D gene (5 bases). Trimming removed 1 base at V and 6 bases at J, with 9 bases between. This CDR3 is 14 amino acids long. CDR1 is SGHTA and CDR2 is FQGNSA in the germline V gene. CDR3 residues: CASSLEPGSGELFF. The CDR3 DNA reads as TGTGCCAGCAGCTTAGAGCCAGGGTCCGGGGAGCTGTTTTTT.